This note documents a single T cell receptor (beta chain) sequence. Cohorts were based on clinical histories the participants reported. Each recovered donor of Cohort 3 presented with two negative PCRs, clearance, or symptom resolution. This entry comes from a study of blood T cell repertoires in COVID-19. The overall study: COVID-19 samples collected from the United States, Italy and Spain covered acute and convalescent phases.

The ends lost 4 bases at V and 6 bases at J; junction bases unmatched: 9. The CDR3 runs 16 residues. The germline V gene has CDR1 SGHAT and CDR2 FQDESV (reference sequence). Profiled with immunoSEQ multiplex PCR; TCRdb holds only in-frame clones, not every one. This table holds approximately 270,000 clones, 85% to 90% found once. The rearrangement uses TRBV11-1 and TRBJ2-1; 10 bases are shared with TRBD2. The TCR was taken from a man in his forties or fifties who had recovered from COVID-19. The sequenced material came from PBMCs or T cells enriched from blood (not recorded which). The CDR3 sequence: CASSYVLAGEGNEQFF. The CDR3 region has the DNA TGTGCCAGCAGCTATGTTCTAGCGGGAGAGGGCAATGAGCAGTTCTTC.